The clone carrying this TCR beta chain was seen many times. What it binds is not known. The record originates from a study of early T cells in non-severe SARS-CoV-2 infection. Background on the study: Sequenced bulk RNA came from whole blood that was unsorted, and chains were unpaired. Whole-study results and caveats: Comparison of clonotypes with VDJdb favored anti-spike CD8 responses while missing private and CD4 specificities.

Each single cDNA molecule received a unique molecular identifier. Via MiXCR, TCRdb re-called the 5' RACE reads, giving one row per CDR3 protein. This table holds fewer than 85,000 distinct CDR3 sequences, 8.5% to 10% found once. The CDR3 contains 14 residues. Germline V gives CDR1 SGHTA, CDR2 FQGNSA. The ends were cut back, 5 bases at V and 5 bases at J, with 15 bases in the middle. The material sequenced was whole blood. This clonotype originated in an adult who was a healthcare worker with PCR-confirmed SARS-CoV-2 infection or an uninfected control (not recorded which). The chain employs TRBV7-2 and TRBJ1-2; D remains ambiguous. CDR3 bases: TGTGCCAGCAGCCTGAACGGCGGGAGATATGGCTACACCTTC. Amino acid sequence: CASSLNGGRYGYTF.